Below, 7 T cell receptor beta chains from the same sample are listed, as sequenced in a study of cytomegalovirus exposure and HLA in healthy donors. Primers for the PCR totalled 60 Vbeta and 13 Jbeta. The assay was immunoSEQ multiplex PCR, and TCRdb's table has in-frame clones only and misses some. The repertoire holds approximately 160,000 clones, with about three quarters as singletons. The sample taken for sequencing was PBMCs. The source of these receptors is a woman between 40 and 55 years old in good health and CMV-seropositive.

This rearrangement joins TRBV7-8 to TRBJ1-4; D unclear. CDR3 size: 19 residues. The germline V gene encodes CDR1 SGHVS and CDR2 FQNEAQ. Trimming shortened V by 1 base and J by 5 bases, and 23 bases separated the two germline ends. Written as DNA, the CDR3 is TGTGCCAGCAGCTTAGAACGAACCTGGGAGGACCGACTGAATGAAAAACTGTTTTTT. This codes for CASSLERTWEDRLNEKLFF. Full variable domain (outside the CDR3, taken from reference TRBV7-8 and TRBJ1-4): GAGVSQSPRYKVAKRGQDVALRCDPISGHVSLFWYQQALGQGPEFLTYFQNEAQLDKSGLPSDRFFAERPEGSVSTLKIQRTQQEDSAVYLCASSLERTWEDRLNEKLFFGSGTQLSVL.

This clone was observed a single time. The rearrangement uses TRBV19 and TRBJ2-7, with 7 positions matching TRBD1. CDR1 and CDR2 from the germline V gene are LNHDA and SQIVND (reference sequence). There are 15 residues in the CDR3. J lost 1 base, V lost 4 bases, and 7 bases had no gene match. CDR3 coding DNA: TGTGCCAGTAGTACAATAGGGACAGAATCCTACGAGCAGTACTTC. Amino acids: CASSTIGTESYEQYF.

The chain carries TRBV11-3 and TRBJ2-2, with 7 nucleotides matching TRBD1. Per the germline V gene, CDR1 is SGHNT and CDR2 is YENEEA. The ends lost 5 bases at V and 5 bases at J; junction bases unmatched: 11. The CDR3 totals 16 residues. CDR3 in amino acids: CASSSQRGPGTGELFF. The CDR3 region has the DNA TGTGCCAGCAGCAGTCAGAGGGGGCCGGGGACCGGGGAGCTGTTTTTT. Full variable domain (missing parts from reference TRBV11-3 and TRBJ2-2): EAGVVQSPRYKIIEKKQPVAFWCNPISGHNTLYWYLQNLGQGPELLIRYENEEAVDDSQLPKDRFSAERLKGVDSTLKIQPAELGDSAVYLCASSSQRGPGTGELFFGEGSRLTVL.

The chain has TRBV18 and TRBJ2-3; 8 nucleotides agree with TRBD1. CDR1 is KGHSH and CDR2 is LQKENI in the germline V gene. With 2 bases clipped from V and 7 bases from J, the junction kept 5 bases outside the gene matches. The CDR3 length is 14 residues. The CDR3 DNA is TGTGCCAGCTCACCAGGACAGGGTTCGCATACGCAGTATTTT. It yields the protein CASSPGQGSHTQYF.

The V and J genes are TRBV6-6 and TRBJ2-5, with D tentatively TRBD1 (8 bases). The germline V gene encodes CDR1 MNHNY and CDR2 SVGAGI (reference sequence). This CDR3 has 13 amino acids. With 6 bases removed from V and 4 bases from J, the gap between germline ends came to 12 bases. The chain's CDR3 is CASRQGGVETQYF. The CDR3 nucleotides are TGTGCCAGCAGACAGGGGGGGGTAGAGACCCAGTACTTC.

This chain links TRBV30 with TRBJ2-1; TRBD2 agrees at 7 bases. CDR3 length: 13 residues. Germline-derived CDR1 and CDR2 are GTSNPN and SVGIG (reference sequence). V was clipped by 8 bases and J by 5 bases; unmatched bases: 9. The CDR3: CAGKAGRDNEQFF. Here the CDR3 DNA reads TGTGCCGGAAAGGCGGGGAGGGACAATGAGCAGTTCTTC.

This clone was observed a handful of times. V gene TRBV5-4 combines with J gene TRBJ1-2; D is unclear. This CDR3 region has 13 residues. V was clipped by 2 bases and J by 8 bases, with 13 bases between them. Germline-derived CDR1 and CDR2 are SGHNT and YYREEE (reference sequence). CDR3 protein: CASSFGGQKGYTF. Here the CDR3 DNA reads TGTGCCAGCAGCTTCGGAGGGCAAAAAGGCTACACCTTC.